This T cell receptor (beta chain) was found in a study of spatial heterogeneity in lung cancer. The wider study: The correlation between TCR transcript counts in tumor regions and a T cell module score from matched bulk RNA-seq was strong. Raw reads contained each unique TCR and UMI combination more than ten times on average. Broader study findings: Coverage of tumor T cells was estimated at 6% to 7.5% for alpha chains and 13% to 15% for beta chains. Tumor mutation count correlated with how many alpha and beta TCRs expanded intratumorally.

Time point meaning: sample taken at primary tumor resection. There were around 72 donors, all of them untreated patients with early-stage non-small cell lung cancer. This CDR3 has 14 amino acids. Trimming removed 3 bases from V and 3 bases from J, with 14 bases in between. CDR1 and CDR2 from the germline V gene are DFQATT and SNEGSKA (reference sequence). This clonotype was recorded many times. Its antigen is undetermined. One entry per CDR3 protein, called by TCRdb with MiXCR from the 5' RACE reads. The sample includes about 12,000 distinct CDR3 sequences, 6% to 7% of them seen just once. The chain links TRBV20-1 to TRBJ1-2, with D perhaps matching TRBD1 (5 bases). The receptor's source is a female donor with early-stage non-small cell lung cancer. Source: lung tumor tissue, taken at surgery. CDR3 nucleotides: TGCAGTGCTAGGGAGGCAGGGCTATACTATGGCTACACCTTC. It yields the protein CSAREAGLYYGYTF.